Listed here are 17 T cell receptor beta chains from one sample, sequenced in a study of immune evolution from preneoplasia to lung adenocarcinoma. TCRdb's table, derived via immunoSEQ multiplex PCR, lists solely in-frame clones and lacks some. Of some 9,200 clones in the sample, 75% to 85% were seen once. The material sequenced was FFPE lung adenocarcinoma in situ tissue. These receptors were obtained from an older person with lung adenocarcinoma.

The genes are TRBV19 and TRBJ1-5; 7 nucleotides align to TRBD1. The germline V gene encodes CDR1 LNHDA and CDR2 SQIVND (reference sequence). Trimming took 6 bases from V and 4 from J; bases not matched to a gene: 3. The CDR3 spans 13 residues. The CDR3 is CASRARGNQPQHF. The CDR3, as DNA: TGTGCCAGTAGGGCCAGGGGGAATCAGCCCCAGCATTTT.

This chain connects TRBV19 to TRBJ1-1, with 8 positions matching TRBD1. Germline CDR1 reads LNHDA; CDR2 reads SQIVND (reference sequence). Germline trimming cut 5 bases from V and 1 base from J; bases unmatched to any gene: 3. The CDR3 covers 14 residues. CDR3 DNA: TGTGCCAGTAGTTGGGGACAGGAGAACACTGAAGCTTTCTTT. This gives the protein CASSWGQENTEAFF.

The CDR3 spells CAWSPGDFSYNEQFF. CDR3 in DNA: TGTGCCTGGAGTCCCGGGGACTTCTCCTACAATGAGCAGTTCTTC. The chain couples TRBV30 to TRBJ2-1, with D perhaps matching TRBD2 (6 bases). The CDR3 extends over 15 amino acids. Trimming cost V 2 bases and J 0 bases, with 11 bases left between them. Germline assignment: CDR1 GTSNPN and CDR2 SVGIG (reference sequence).

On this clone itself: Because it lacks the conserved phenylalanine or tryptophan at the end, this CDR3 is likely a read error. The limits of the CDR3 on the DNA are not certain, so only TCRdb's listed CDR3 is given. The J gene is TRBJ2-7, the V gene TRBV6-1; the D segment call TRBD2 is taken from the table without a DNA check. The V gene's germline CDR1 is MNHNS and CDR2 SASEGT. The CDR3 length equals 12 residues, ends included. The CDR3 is CASTPRNRWGGL.

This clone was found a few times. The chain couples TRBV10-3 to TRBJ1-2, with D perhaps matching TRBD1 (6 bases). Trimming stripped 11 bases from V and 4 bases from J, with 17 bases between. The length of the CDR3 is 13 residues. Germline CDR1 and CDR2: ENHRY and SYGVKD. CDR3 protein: CASWEGGAYGYTF. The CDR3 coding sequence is TGTGCCTCCTGGGAGGGGGGCGCCTATGGCTACACCTTC.

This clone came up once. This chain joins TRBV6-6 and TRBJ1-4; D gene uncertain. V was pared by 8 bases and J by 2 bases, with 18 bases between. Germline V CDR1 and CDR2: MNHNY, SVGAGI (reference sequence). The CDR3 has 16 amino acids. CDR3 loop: CASEKLPLGTNEKLFF. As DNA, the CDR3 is TGTGCCAGCGAAAAGCTGCCCCTCGGGACTAATGAAAAACTGTTTTTT.

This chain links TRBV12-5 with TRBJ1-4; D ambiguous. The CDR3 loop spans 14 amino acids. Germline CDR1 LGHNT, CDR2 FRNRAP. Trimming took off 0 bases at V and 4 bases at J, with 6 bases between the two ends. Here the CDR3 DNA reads TGTGCTAGTGGTTTGGTAAACAGTAATGAAAAACTGTTTTTT. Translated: CASGLVNSNEKLFF.

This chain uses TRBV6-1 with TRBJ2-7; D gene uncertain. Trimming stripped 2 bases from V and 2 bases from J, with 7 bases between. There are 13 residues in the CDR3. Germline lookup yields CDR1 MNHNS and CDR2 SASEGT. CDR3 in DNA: TGTGCCAGCAGTGAACAAGCCGCCTACGAGCAGTACTTC. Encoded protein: CASSEQAAYEQYF.

The CDR3 coding sequence is TGTGCCAGCAGCTTTTCAGGGTTCACCGGGGAGCTGTTTTTT. Its translation is CASSFSGFTGELFF. V usage is TRBV7-8 and J usage is TRBJ2-2; D is perhaps TRBD1 (5 bases). The ends were cut back, 3 bases at V and 4 bases at J, with 9 bases in the middle. Germline V gives CDR1 SGHVS, CDR2 FQNEAQ. The CDR3 totals 14 residues.

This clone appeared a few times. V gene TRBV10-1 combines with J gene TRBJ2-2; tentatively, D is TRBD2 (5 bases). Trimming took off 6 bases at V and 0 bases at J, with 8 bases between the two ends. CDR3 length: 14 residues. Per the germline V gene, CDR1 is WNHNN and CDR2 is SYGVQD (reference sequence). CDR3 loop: CASSRDSNTGELFF. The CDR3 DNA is TGCGCCAGCAGCCGGGATTCGAACACCGGGGAGCTGTTTTTT.

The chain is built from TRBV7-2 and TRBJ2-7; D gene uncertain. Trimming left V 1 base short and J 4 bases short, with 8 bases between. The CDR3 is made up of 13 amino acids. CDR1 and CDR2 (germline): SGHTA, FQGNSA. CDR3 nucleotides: TGTGCCAGCAGCTTAGTTGTTCAGTACGAGCAGTACTTC. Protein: CASSLVVQYEQYF.

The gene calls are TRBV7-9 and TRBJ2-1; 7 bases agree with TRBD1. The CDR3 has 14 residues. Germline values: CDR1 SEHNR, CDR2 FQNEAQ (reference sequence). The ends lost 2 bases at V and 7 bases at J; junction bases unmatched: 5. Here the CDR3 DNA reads TGTGCCAGCAGCTTAACGGGACAGATTAATGAGCAGTTCTTC. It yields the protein CASSLTGQINEQFF.

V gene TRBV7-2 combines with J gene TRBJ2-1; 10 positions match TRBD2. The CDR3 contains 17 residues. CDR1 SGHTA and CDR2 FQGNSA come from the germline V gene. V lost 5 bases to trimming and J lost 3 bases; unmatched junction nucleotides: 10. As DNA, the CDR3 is TGTGCCAGCAGCAAAAGAGTTAGCGGGGGGCACTACAATGAGCAGTTCTTC. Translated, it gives CASSKRVSGGHYNEQFF. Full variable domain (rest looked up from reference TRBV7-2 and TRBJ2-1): GAGVSQSPSNKVTEKGKDVELRCDPISGHTALYWYRQSLGQGLEFLIYFQGNSAPDKSGLPSDRFSAERTGGSVSTLTIQRTQQEDSAVYLCASSKRVSGGHYNEQFFGPGTRLTVL.

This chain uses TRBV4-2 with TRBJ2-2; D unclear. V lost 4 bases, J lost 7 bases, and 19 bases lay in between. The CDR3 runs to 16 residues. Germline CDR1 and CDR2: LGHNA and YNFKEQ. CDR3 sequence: CASSPPRDSRGGELFF. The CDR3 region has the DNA TGTGCCAGCAGCCCCCCCCGTGACTCTCGTGGCGGGGAGCTGTTTTTT.

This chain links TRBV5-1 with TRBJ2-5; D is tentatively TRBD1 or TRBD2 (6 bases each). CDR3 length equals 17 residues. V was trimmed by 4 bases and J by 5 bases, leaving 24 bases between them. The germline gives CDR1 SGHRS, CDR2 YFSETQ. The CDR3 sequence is CASSPASSVGGGETQYF. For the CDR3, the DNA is TGCGCCAGCAGCCCGGCATCTTCGGTCGGGGGCGGTGAGACCCAGTACTTC. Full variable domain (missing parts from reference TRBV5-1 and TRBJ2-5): KAGVTQTPRYLIKTRGQQVTLSCSPISGHRSVSWYQQTPGQGLQFLFEYFSETQRNKGNFPGRFSGRQFSNSRSEMNVSTLELGDSALYLCASSPASSVGGGETQYFGPGTRLLVL.

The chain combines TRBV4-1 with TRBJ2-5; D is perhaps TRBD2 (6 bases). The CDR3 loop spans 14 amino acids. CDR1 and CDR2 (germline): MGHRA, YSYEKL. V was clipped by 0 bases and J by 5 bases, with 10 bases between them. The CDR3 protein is CASSQDTGRETQYF. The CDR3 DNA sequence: TGCGCCAGCAGCCAAGATACGGGGAGGGAGACCCAGTACTTC.

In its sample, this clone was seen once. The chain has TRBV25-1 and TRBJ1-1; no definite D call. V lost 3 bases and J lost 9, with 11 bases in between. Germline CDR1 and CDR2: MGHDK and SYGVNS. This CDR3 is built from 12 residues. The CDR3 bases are TGTGCCAGCAGTGAGGTGTACGGACAAGCTTTCTTT. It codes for CASSEVYGQAFF.